What follows is one T cell receptor (beta chain) and its context. The antigen remains undetermined. The CDR3 consists of 12 residues. Looked up from germline, CDR1 is GTSNPN and CDR2 is SVGIG (reference sequence). Between the trimmed V and J ends, which lost 7 bases and 8 bases, there was a span of 14 bases. The record originates from a study of cytotoxic CD8 clonotypes in ibrutinib-treated CLL. As for the study in general: Outcomes included 24 partial and 2 complete responses; after median roughly six years, approximately 14 stayed remitted and some 12 progressed. Study observations and caveats: Rising at ibrutinib response, clonality subsequently fell back toward baseline at progression. There were few public clonotypes, and on treatment they contracted or stayed stable. A difference in sampling times existed between sustained-remission and progressing patients.

Method: immunoSEQ multiplex PCR; TCRdb's copy keeps in-frame clones and lacks some. The table includes some 200,000 clones, roughly 65% detected once. The receptor was derived from a human donor with chronic lymphocytic leukemia. The sample consisted of PBMCs, taken after 12 months of ibrutinib treatment. The V and J genes are TRBV30 and TRBJ1-4, with D possibly matching TRBD1 (5 bases). The CDR3 sequence is CASERGREKLFF. The CDR3 DNA reads TGTGCCTCCGAAAGGGGACGGGAAAAACTGTTTTTT. Full variable domain (outside the CDR3, taken from reference TRBV30 and TRBJ1-4): SQTIHQWPATLVQPVGSPLSLECTVEGTSNPNLYWYRQAAGRGLQLLFYSVGIGQISSEVPQNLSASRPQDRQFILSSKKLLLSDSGFYLCASERGREKLFFGSGTQLSVL.